This TCR beta chain derives from a study of shared clonotypes between healthy human individuals. This table comes from immunoSEQ multiplex PCR, and its TCRdb copy is limited to in-frame clones, with some not included. Among hundreds of thousands of clones listed, 96% were seen once. Per the germline V gene, CDR1 is SNHLY and CDR2 is FYNNEI. The ends were cut back, 6 bases at V and 0 bases at J, with 8 bases in the middle. The CDR3 runs to 14 residues. The chain employs TRBV2 and TRBJ1-4; D is unresolved. What was sequenced was naive CD4+ T cells sorted from blood. Sample subset: CD45RA+ positively selected. The TCR comes from a young woman in good health. CDR3 residues: CASRSFPTNEKLFF. The CDR3 region has the DNA TGTGCCAGCAGAAGTTTTCCAACTAATGAAAAACTGTTTTTT.